The present T cell receptor beta chain was sequenced within a study of T cell responses to AZD1222 COVID-19 vaccine. Study outcomes and limitations: The study reported that nearly half of spike-specific TCRs target unmutated variant regions. Mostly white British, mostly female donors; authors suggested clonal diversity may be underestimated.

The method was immunoSEQ multiplex PCR; TCRdb's version includes in-frame clones alone and lacks a portion of them. The sample includes tens of thousands of clones, 85% to 95% of them seen just once. The CDR3 length is 12 residues. Germline V CDR1 and CDR2: SQVTM, ANQGSEA. Trimming pared 3 bases from V and 5 bases from J, leaving 11 bases between. Of note for this clone: Its antigen is undetermined.

V is TRBV29-1 and J is TRBJ2-7; no definite D call. This specimen was peripheral blood, taken on day 0 of AZD1222 vaccination. The origin of this receptor is an adult in good health. Here the CDR3 DNA reads TGCAGCGTTGAGGCCAGTGGACACGAGCAGTACTTC. As protein: CSVEASGHEQYF.